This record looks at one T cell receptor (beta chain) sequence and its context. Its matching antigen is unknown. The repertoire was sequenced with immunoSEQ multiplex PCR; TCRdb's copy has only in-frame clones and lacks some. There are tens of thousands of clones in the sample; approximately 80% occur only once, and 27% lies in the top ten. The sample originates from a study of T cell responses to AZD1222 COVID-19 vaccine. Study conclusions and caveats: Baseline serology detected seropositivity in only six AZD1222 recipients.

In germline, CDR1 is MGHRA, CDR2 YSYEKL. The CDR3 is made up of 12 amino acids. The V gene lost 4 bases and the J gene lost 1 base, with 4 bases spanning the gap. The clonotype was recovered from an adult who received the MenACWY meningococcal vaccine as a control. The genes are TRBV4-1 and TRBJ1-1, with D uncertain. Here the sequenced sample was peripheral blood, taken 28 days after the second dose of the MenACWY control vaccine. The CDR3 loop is CASSRGNTEAFF. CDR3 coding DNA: TGCGCCAGCAGCCGTGGGAACACTGAAGCTTTCTTT.